This passage covers 23 T cell receptor beta chains from one sample sequenced in a study of naive and memory T cell subsets. Study-level findings and limits: A few larger clonotypes appeared in naive repertoires, especially CD8, possibly memory cells re-expressing CD45RA.

The beta constant-region primer was an equimolar mix of two oligonucleotides covering TRBC1 and TRBC2. The ligated cDNA underwent four PCR rounds using SP2 and nested alpha and beta constant-region primers. TCRdb redid the calling of the UMI-ligation and nested PCR reads with MiXCR, one entry per CDR3 protein. The sample includes roughly 99,000 distinct CDR3 sequences, over 9% of them seen just once. No antigen has been assigned to these receptors. Sequencing input: naive CD4+ T cells from blood. Receptors originate from a human donor in good health.

This clonotype was seen many times. The chain joins TRBV14 to TRBJ2-1; D call uncertain. Trimming left V 0 bases short and J 0 bases short, with 9 bases between. Germline V gene lookup returns CDR1 SGHDN and CDR2 FVKESK. This CDR3 region has 16 residues. The CDR3 reads CASSQDRPSSYNEQFF. CDR3 coding DNA: TGTGCCAGCAGCCAAGATCGCCCGAGCTCCTACAATGAGCAGTTCTTC. The full variable domain, rest sourced from reference TRBV14 and TRBJ2-1, is EAGVTQFPSHSVIEKGQTVTLRCDPISGHDNLYWYRRVMGKEIKFLLHFVKESKQDESGMPNNRFLAERTGGTYSTLKVQPAELEDSGVYFCASSQDRPSSYNEQFFGPGTRLTVL.

The rearrangement uses TRBV4-2 and TRBJ1-5; D possibly corresponds to TRBD1 (6 bases). The CDR3 totals 16 residues. The V end lost 0 bases, the J end lost 5 bases, and 14 bases lay between the germline ends. Germline loops: CDR1 LGHNA, CDR2 YNFKEQ. For the CDR3, the DNA is TGTGCCAGCAGCCAAGATTCGGGACAAGTCTATCAGCCCCAGCATTTT. Amino acid sequence: CASSQDSGQVYQPQHF.

The rearrangement links TRBV5-6 to TRBJ1-1; 9 positions agree with TRBD1. Germline V gene lookup returns CDR1 SGHDT and CDR2 YYEEEE. The CDR3 is made up of 16 amino acids. V was clipped by 0 bases and J by 1 base; unmatched bases: 4. This chain's CDR3 is CASSLVQGARNTEAFF. CDR3 DNA sequence: TGTGCCAGCAGCTTGGTACAGGGGGCCAGGAACACTGAAGCTTTCTTT. Filled out from reference TRBV5-6 and TRBJ1-1, the complete variable domain reads DAGVTQSPTHLIKTRGQQVTLRCSPKSGHDTVSWYQQALGQGPQFIFQYYEEEERQRGNFPDRFSGHQFPNYSSELNVNALLLGDSALYLCASSLVQGARNTEAFFGQGTRLTVV.

This rearrangement joins TRBV20-1 to TRBJ2-1; D may match TRBD1 or TRBD2 (6 bases each). The germline CDR1 and CDR2 sequences are DFQATT and SNEGSKA (reference sequence). The ends were cut back, 3 bases at V and 7 bases at J, with 25 bases in the middle. This CDR3 is 17 amino acids long. CDR3 coding DNA: TGCAGTGCTAGCGACCCAAAGGAGGGCTCCCAGGGGAATGAGCAGTTCTTC. This translates into CSASDPKEGSQGNEQFF.

The rearrangement links TRBV29-1 to TRBJ2-3; the D is unclear. Germline V gene lookup returns CDR1 SQVTM and CDR2 ANQGSEA. The V and J ends lost 6 bases and 2 bases respectively, with 9 bases between them. The CDR3 is 12 residues long. CDR3 protein: CSVGTHTDTQYF. As DNA, the CDR3 is TGCAGCGTAGGAACACACACAGATACGCAGTATTTT.

This clonotype was seen only a few times. The chain combines TRBV21-1 with TRBJ1-2. TRBV21-1 is a pseudogene. The CDR3 totals 12 residues. CDR3 amino acids: CATESKNYGYTF. Written as DNA, the CDR3 is TGTGCCACCGAATCCAAAAACTATGGCTACACCTTC.

There are a few counts of this clonotype. The chain combines TRBV6-2 or TRBV6-3 with TRBJ2-3, with D tentatively TRBD2 (6 bases). The germline V gene encodes CDR1 MNHEY and CDR2 SVGEGT. This CDR3 has 16 residues. Trimming removed 5 bases from V and 4 bases from J, with 19 bases in between. CDR3 residues: CASSPPLRGVSDTQYF. The CDR3 DNA reads as TGTGCCAGCAGTCCCCCCTTGCGGGGTGTCTCAGATACGCAGTATTTT.

This chain connects TRBV28 to TRBJ2-7; TRBD1 might be the D (5 bases). The V and J ends lost 2 bases and 4 bases respectively, with 9 bases between them. There are 13 residues in the CDR3. Germline CDR1 is MDHEN and CDR2 is SYDVKM. The CDR3 spells CASSLGREYEQYF. CDR3 DNA sequence: TGTGCCAGCAGTTTAGGCAGGGAATACGAGCAGTACTTC.

This clonotype was detected a few times. The V and J genes are TRBV20-1 and TRBJ2-7, with 8 bases aligning to TRBD1. V shed 3 bases, J shed 5 bases, and the junction held 9 bases outside the gene matches. The CDR3 length is 14 residues. Germline V gene lookup returns CDR1 DFQATT and CDR2 SNEGSKA (reference sequence). This chain's CDR3 is CSARGGQGPHEQYF. For the CDR3, the DNA is TGCAGTGCTAGGGGAGGACAGGGTCCCCACGAGCAGTACTTC.

CDR3 loop: CASSLTGVGPQHF. In DNA, the CDR3 is TGTGCCAGCAGCTTGACCGGGGTCGGACCCCAGCATTTT. The chain couples TRBV7-9 to TRBJ1-5; unclear D gene. The CDR3 covers 13 residues. The germline gives CDR1 SEHNR, CDR2 FQNEAQ (reference sequence). Deletions cut 3 bases from V and 10 bases from J, with 13 bases between.

The CDR3 DNA is TGCAGTGCTAGAGATTGGTCAGGCCCTAGCGGGGGCAGAGAGACCCAGTACTTC. Translated, it gives CSARDWSGPSGGRETQYF. V gene TRBV20-1 combines with J gene TRBJ2-5, with 10 bases matching TRBD2. CDR3 size: 18 residues. The germline CDR1 and CDR2 sequences are DFQATT and SNEGSKA (reference sequence). The J segment lost 4 bases and the V segment lost 0 bases, leaving 14 bases of the junction unmatched.

This clonotype came up a few times. The chain couples TRBV7-2 to TRBJ2-3, with 8 bases matching TRBD2. The CDR3 is made up of 18 amino acids. Germline trimming cut 2 bases from V and 2 bases from J; bases unmatched to any gene: 12. CDR1 is SGHTA, CDR2 FQGNSA, per germline. The CDR3 loop is CASSLMVDGGVITDTQYF. The DNA of the CDR3 is TGTGCCAGCAGCTTAATGGTTGACGGGGGGGTTATCACAGATACGCAGTATTTT.

This clonotype was recorded a few times. The V gene is TRBV29-1, the J gene TRBJ1-2; no reliable D call. V shed 4 bases and J shed 7 bases, with 13 bases lying between them. CDR3 length: 12 residues. CDR1 SQVTM and CDR2 ANQGSEA come from the germline V gene. The CDR3 sequence: CSVVSPGIGYTF. The CDR3 nucleotides are TGCAGCGTTGTCAGTCCGGGGATTGGCTACACCTTC.

The V call is TRBV6-2 or TRBV6-3, the J call TRBJ2-5, with 11 bases lining up with TRBD2. The germline gives CDR1 MNHEY, CDR2 SVGEGT. CDR3 length: 15 residues. J lost 4 bases, V lost 6 bases, and 7 bases had no gene match. The chain's CDR3 is CASRSGTSGIETQYF. CDR3 bases: TGTGCCAGCAGATCCGGGACTAGCGGAATAGAGACCCAGTACTTC.

Many counts were recorded for this clonotype. The V and J genes are TRBV5-1 and TRBJ2-2; 11 bases align to TRBD1. The CDR3 totals 15 residues. Germline V gives CDR1 SGHRS, CDR2 YFSETQ. With V trimmed by 4 bases and J by 5 bases, 4 bases remained unmatched. For the CDR3, the DNA is TGCGCCAGCAGCCCTGGGACAGGGGGAACCGGGGAGCTGTTTTTT. This codes for CASSPGTGGTGELFF.

This clonotype occurred many times. The chain uses TRBV7-9 and TRBJ2-7; D is possibly TRBD1 (5 bases). Trimming stripped 2 bases from V and 7 bases from J, with 9 bases between. Germline V gene data show CDR1 as SEHNR and CDR2 as FQNEAQ (reference sequence). CDR3 length: 12 amino acids. CDR3 protein: CASSLRQREQYF. CDR3 in DNA: TGTGCCAGCAGCTTAAGACAGCGTGAGCAGTACTTC.

A few counts support this clonotype. The chain combines TRBV29-1 with TRBJ1-5; D not certain. Trimming cost V 4 bases and J 2 bases, with 9 bases left between them. Germline CDR1 and CDR2: SQVTM and ANQGSEA. The CDR3 covers 13 residues. In DNA, the CDR3 is TGCAGCGTTGGATCCGGGGGCAATCAGCCCCAGCATTTT. Translated, it gives CSVGSGGNQPQHF.

This clonotype showed up many times. The chain recombines TRBV4-3 with TRBJ2-3, with 12 bases matching TRBD2. V lost 2 bases, J lost 1 base, and 1 base stayed unmatched. CDR3 length: 16 residues. Germline CDR1 reads LGHNA; CDR2 reads YSLEER. The CDR3 loop reads CASSQRLAGGTDTQYF. CDR3 coding DNA: TGCGCCAGCAGCCAAAGACTAGCGGGGGGCACAGATACGCAGTATTTT.

The chain recombines TRBV7-9 with TRBJ2-1, with 10 bases aligning to TRBD2. Germline trimming cut 5 bases from V and 4 bases from J; bases unmatched to any gene: 11. This CDR3 is 17 amino acids long. Germline V gene sequence: CDR1 SEHNR, CDR2 FQNEAQ (reference sequence). This chain's CDR3 is CASSLPRSGGNYNEQFF. The CDR3 nucleotides read TGTGCCAGCAGCCTCCCACGTAGCGGGGGGAATTACAATGAGCAGTTCTTC.

J is TRBJ1-3 and V is TRBV18; D unclear. Germline V gives CDR1 KGHSH, CDR2 LQKENI. The CDR3 consists of 13 residues. Trimming shortened V by 4 bases and J by 0 bases, and 4 bases separated the two germline ends. The CDR3 sequence is CASSQSSGNTIYF. As DNA, the CDR3 is TGTGCCAGCTCACAAAGCTCTGGAAACACCATATATTTT.

The chain employs TRBV29-1 and TRBJ1-2, with D possibly matching TRBD1 (5 bases). The CDR3 runs 14 residues. With 5 bases removed from V and 4 bases from J, the gap between germline ends came to 17 bases. CDR1 is SQVTM and CDR2 is ANQGSEA in the germline V gene. For the CDR3, the DNA is TGCAGCGTTTGGTCCTTGGGGGGGATCTATGGCTACACCTTC. Amino acid sequence: CSVWSLGGIYGYTF. The whole variable domain, filled in from reference TRBV29-1 and TRBJ1-2, reads SAVISQKPSRDICQRGTSLTIQCQVDSQVTMMFWYRQQPGQSLTLIATANQGSEATYESGFVIDKFPISRPNLTFSTLTVSNMSPEDSSIYLCSVWSLGGIYGYTFGSGTRLTVV.

This CDR3 reads CASSRRVANEKLFF. The CDR3 DNA sequence: TGTGCCAGCAGCCGCAGGGTCGCTAATGAAAAACTGTTTTTT. The chain employs TRBV12-3 or TRBV12-4 and TRBJ1-4, with D perhaps matching TRBD1 (5 bases). Trimming removed 6 bases from V and 3 bases from J, with 11 bases in between. The CDR3 loop spans 14 amino acids.

This clonotype occurred a few times. The rearrangement uses TRBV29-1 and TRBJ1-1; 7 positions match TRBD1. CDR1 is SQVTM, CDR2 ANQGSEA, per germline. J was trimmed by 6 bases and V by 5 bases; bases with no gene match: 6. The length of the CDR3 is 12 residues. CDR3 sequence (DNA): TGCAGCGTTTGTGAGGGGGCCTCTGAAGCTTTCTTT. Residues: CSVCEGASEAFF.